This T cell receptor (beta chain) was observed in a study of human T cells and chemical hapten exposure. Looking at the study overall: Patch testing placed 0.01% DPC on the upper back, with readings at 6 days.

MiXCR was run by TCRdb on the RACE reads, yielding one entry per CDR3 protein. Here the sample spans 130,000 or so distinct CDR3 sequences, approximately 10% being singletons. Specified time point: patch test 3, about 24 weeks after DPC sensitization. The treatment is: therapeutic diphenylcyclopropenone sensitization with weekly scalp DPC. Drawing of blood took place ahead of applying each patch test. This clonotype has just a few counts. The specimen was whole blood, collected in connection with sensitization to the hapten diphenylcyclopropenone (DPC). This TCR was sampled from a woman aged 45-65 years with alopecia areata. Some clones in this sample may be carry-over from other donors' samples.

The CDR3 sequence is CASSFRGLPSEQYF. The CDR3 nucleotides are TGTGCCAGCAGTTTCAGGGGACTCCCCTCCGAGCAGTACTTC. The rearrangement joins TRBV28 to TRBJ2-7, with D tentatively TRBD1 or TRBD2 (6 bases each). The CDR3 is 14 amino acids. The germline gives CDR1 MDHEN, CDR2 SYDVKM. Trimming stripped 3 bases from V and 6 bases from J, with 15 bases between.